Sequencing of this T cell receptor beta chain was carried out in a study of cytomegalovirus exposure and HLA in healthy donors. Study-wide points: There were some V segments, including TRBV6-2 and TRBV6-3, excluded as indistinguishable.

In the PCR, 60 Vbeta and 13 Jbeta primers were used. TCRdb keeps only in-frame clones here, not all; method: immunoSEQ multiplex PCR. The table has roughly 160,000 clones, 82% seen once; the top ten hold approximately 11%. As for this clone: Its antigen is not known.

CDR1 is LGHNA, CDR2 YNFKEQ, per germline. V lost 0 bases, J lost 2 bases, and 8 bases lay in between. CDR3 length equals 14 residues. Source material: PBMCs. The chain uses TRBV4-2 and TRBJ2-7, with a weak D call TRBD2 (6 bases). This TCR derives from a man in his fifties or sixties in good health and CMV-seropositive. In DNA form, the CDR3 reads TGTGCCAGCAGCCAAGATGGAGGGACCTACGAGCAGTACTTC. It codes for CASSQDGGTYEQYF.